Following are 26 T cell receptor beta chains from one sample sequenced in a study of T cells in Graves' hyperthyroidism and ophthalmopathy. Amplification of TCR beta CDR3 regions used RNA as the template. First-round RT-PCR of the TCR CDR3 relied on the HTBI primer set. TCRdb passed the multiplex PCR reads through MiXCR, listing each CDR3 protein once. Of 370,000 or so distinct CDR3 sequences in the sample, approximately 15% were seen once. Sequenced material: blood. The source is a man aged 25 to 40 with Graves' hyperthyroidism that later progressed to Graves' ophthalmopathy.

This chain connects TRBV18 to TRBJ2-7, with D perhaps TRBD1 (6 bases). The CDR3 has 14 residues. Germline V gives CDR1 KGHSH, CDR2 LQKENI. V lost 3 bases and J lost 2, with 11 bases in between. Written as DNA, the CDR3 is TGTGCCAGCTCACCGTACAGGGATACCTACGAGCAGTACTTC. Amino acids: CASSPYRDTYEQYF.

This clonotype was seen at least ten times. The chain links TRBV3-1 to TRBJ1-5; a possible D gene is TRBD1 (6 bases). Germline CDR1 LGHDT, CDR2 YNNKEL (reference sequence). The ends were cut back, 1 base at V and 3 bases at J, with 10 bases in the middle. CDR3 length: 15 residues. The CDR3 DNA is TGTGCCAGCAGCCAAGGGACAGCCCACAATCAGCCCCAGCATTTT. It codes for CASSQGTAHNQPQHF. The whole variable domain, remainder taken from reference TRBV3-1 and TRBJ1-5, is DTAVSQTPKYLVTQMGNDKSIKCEQNLGHDTMYWYKQDSKKFLKIMFSYNNKELIINETVPNRFSPKSPDKAHLNLHINSLELGDSAVYFCASSQGTAHNQPQHFGDGTRLSIL.

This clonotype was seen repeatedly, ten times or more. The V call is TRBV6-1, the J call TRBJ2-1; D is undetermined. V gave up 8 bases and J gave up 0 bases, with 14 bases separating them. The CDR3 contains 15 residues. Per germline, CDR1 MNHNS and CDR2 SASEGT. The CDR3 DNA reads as TGTGCCAGCCAAAAAGTGGGGAACTCCTACAATGAGCAGTTCTTC. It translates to CASQKVGNSYNEQFF.

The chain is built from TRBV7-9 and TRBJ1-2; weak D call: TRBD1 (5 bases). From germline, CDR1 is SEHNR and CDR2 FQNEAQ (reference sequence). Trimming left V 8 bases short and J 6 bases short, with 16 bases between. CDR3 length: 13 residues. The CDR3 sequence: CASGDRSRDGYTF. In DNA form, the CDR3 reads TGTGCCAGCGGGGACCGATCTCGAGATGGCTACACCTTC.

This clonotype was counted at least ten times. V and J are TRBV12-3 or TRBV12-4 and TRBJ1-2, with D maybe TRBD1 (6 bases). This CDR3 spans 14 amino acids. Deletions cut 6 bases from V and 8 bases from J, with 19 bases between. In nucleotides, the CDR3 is TGTGCCAGCAGGGCGTCCGGGACAATTGGGGGCTACACCTTC. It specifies CASRASGTIGGYTF.

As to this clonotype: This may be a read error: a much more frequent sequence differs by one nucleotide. CDR3 protein: CAGSYSRRGGGYEQYF. As DNA, the CDR3 is TGTGCCGGCAGTTACTCTCGGCGGGGGGGCGGTTACGAGCAGTACTTC. V and J are TRBV6-2 or TRBV6-3 and TRBJ2-7; 9 bases align to TRBD2. Germline V gene data show CDR1 as MNHEY and CDR2 as SVGEGT. The CDR3 is 16 amino acids.

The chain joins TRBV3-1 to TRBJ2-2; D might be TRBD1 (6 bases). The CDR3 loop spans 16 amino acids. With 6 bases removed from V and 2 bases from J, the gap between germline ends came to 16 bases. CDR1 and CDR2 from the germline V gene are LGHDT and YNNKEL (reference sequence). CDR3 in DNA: TGTGCCAGCAGGGGCCAGAGGGACACTAACACCGGGGAGCTGTTTTTT. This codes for CASRGQRDTNTGELFF.

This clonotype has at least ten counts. The DNA of the CDR3 is TGTGCCAGCAGTTACTCGATACAGGCGAACACTGAAGCTTTCTTT. Translated, it gives CASSYSIQANTEAFF. The rearrangement links TRBV6-5 to TRBJ1-1; weak D call: TRBD1 (5 bases). This CDR3 has 15 amino acids. The ends were cut back, 0 bases at V and 1 base at J, with 9 bases in the middle. Germline values: CDR1 MNHEY, CDR2 SVGAGI.

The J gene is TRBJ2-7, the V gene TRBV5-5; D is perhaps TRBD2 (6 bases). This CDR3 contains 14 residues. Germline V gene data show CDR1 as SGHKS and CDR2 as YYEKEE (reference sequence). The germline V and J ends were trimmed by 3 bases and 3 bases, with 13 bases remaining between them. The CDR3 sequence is CASSSGGENYEQYF. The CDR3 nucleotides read TGTGCCAGCAGCTCTGGCGGGGAAAACTACGAGCAGTACTTC.

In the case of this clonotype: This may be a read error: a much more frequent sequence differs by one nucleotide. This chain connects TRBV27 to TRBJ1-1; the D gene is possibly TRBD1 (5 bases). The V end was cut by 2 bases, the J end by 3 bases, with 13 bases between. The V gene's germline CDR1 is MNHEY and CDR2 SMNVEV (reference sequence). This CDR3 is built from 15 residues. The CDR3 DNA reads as TGTGCCAGCAGTTTAACGGGACCGATGTACACTGAAGCTTTCTTT. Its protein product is CASSLTGPMYTEAFF.

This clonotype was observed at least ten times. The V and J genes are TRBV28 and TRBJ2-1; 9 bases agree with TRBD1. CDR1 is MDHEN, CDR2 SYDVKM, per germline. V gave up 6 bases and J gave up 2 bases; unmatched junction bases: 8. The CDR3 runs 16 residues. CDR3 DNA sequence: TGTGCCAGCAGCCCCGGGACAGGGAGACCCTACAATGAGCAGTTCTTC. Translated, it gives CASSPGTGRPYNEQFF.

The chain's CDR3 is CASRTAGSFNSPLHF. CDR3 in DNA: TGTGCCAGCAGAACGGCAGGGAGCTTTAATTCACCCCTCCACTTT. The V gene is TRBV28, the J gene TRBJ1-6, with D maybe TRBD1 (5 bases). This CDR3 has 15 residues. CDR1 and CDR2 (germline): MDHEN, SYDVKM. Trimming removed 6 bases at V and 6 bases at J, with 15 bases between.

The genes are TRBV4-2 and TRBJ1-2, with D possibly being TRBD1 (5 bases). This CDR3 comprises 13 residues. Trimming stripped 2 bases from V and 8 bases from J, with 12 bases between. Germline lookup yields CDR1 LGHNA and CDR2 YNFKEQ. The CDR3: CASSQTSRGGYTF. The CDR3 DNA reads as TGTGCCAGCAGCCAAACTTCGCGGGGCGGCTACACCTTC.

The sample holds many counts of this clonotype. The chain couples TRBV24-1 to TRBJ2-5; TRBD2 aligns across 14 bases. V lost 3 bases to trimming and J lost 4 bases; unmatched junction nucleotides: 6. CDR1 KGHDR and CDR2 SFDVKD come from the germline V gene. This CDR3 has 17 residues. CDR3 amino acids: CATSDPRGTSGGETQYF. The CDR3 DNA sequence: TGTGCCACCAGTGATCCTCGCGGGACTAGCGGGGGAGAGACCCAGTACTTC.

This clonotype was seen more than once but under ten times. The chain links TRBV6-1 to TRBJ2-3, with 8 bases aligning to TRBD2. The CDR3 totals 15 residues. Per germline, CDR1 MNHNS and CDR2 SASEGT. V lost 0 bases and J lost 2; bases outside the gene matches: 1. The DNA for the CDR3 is TGTGCCAGCAGTGAAGCAGCGGGGGCCACAGATACGCAGTATTTT. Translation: CASSEAAGATDTQYF.

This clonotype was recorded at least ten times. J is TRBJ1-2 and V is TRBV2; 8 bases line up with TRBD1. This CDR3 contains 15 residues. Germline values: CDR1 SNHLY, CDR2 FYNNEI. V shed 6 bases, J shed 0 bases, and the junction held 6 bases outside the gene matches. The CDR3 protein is CASSALDRANYGYTF. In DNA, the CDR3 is TGTGCCAGCAGCGCCCTGGACAGGGCTAACTATGGCTACACCTTC.

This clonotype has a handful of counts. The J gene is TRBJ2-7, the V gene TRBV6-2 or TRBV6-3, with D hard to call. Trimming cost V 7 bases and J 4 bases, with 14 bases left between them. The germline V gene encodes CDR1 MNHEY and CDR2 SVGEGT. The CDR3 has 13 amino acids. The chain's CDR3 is CASTLNEQYEQYF. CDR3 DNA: TGTGCCAGCACCTTAAATGAGCAGTACGAGCAGTACTTC.

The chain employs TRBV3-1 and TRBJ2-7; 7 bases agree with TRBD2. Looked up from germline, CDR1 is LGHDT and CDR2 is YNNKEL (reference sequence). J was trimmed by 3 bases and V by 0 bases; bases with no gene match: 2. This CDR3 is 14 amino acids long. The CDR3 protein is CASSQEAGVYEQYF. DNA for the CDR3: TGTGCCAGCAGCCAAGAGGCGGGGGTCTACGAGCAGTACTTC.

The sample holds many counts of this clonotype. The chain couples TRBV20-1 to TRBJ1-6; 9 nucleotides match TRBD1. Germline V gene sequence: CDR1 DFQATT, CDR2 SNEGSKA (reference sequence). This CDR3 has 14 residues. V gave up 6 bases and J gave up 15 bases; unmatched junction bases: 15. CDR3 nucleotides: TGCAGTGCCGGGGGGACAGGGATAATTCAACGCCTCCACTTT. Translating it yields CSAGGTGIIQRLHF.

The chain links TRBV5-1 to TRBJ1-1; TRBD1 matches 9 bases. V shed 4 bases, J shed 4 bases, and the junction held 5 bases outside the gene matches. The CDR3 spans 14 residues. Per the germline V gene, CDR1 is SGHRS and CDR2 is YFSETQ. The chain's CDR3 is CASSPGQGFTEAFF. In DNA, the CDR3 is TGCGCCAGCAGCCCCGGACAGGGGTTCACTGAAGCTTTCTTT.

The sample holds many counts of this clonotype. The CDR3 DNA follows: TGTGCCTGGAGTGTAAGCGAGACCCAGTACTTC. This encodes CAWSVSETQYF. The rearrangement uses TRBV30 and TRBJ2-5; unclear D gene. The CDR3 loop spans 11 amino acids. V was clipped by 0 bases and J by 5 bases, with 4 bases between them. Germline CDR1 GTSNPN, CDR2 SVGIG (reference sequence).

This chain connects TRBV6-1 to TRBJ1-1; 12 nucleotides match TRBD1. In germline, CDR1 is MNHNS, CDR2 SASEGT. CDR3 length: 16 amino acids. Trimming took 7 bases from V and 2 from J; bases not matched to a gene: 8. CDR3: CASTRWGTGGNTEAFF. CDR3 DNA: TGTGCCAGCACCCGATGGGGGACAGGGGGCAACACTGAAGCTTTCTTT.

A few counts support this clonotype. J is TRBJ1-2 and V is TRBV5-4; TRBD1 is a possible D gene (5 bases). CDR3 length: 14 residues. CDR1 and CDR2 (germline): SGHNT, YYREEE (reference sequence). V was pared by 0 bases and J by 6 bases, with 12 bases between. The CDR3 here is CASSLGQGIDGYTF. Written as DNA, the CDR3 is TGTGCCAGCAGCTTGGGGCAGGGAATCGATGGCTACACCTTC.

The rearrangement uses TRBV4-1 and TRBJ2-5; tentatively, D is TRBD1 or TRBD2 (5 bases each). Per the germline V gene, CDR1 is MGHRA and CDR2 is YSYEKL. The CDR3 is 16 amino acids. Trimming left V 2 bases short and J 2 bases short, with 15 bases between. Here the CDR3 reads CASSQSEGWGQETQYF. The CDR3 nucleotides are TGCGCCAGCAGCCAATCCGAAGGATGGGGGCAAGAGACCCAGTACTTC.

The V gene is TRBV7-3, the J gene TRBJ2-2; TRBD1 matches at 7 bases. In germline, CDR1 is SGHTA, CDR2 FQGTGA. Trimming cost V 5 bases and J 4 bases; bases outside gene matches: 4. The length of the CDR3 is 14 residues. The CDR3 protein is CASSRQGSTGELFF. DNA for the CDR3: TGTGCCAGCAGCCGACAGGGCAGCACCGGGGAGCTGTTTTTT.

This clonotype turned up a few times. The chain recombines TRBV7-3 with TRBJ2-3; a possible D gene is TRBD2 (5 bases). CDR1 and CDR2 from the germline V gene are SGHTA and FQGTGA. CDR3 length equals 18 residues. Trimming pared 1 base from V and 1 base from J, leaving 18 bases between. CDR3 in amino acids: CASSLNPSTIPGTDTQYF. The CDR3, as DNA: TGTGCCAGCAGCTTAAACCCCTCGACTATCCCCGGCACAGATACGCAGTATTTT. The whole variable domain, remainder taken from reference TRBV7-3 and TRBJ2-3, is GAGVSQTPSNKVTEKGKYVELRCDPISGHTALYWYRQSLGQGPEFLIYFQGTGAADDSGLPNDRFFAVRPEGSVSTLKIQRTERGDSAVYLCASSLNPSTIPGTDTQYFGPGTRLTVL.